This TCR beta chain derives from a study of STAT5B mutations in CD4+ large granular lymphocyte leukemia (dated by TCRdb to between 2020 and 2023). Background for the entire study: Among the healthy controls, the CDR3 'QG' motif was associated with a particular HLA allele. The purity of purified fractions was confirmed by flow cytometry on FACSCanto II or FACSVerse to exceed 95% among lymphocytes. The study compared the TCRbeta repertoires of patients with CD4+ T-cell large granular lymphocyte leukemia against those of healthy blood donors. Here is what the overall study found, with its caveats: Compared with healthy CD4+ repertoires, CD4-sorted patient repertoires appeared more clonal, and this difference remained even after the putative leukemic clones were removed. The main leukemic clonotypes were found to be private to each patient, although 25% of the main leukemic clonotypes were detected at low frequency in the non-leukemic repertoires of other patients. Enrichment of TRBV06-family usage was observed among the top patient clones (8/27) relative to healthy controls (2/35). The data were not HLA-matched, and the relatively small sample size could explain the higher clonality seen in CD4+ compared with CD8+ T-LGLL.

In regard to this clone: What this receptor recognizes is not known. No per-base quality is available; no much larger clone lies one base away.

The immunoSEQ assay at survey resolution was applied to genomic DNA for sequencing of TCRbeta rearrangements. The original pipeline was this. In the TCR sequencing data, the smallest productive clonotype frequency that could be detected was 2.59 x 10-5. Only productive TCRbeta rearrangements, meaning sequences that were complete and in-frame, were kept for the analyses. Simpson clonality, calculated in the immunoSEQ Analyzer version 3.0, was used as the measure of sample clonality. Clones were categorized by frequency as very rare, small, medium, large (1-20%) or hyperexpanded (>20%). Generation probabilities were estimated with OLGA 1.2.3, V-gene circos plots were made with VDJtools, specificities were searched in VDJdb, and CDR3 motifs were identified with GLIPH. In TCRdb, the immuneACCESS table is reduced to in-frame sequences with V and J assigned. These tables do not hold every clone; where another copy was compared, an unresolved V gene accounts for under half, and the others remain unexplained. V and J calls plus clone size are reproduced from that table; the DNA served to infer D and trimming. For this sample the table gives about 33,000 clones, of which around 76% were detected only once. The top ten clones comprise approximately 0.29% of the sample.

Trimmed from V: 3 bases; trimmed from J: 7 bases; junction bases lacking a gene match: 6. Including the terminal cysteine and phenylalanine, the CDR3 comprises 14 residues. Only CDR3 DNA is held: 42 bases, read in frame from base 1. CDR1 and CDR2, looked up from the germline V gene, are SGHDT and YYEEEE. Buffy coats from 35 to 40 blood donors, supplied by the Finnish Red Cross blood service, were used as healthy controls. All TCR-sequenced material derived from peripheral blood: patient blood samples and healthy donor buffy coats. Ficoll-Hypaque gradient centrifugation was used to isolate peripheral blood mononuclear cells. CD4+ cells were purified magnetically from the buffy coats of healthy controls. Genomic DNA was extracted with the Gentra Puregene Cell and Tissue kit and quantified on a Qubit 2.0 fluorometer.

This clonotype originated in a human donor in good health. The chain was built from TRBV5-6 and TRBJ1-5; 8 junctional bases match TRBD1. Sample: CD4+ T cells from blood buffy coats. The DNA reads TGTGCCAGCAGCTCCTCAGGGGGCCAACAGCCCCAGCATTTT. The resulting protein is CASSSSGGQQPQHF.